The TCR beta chain described here comes from a study of cytotoxic CD8 clonotypes in ibrutinib-treated CLL. This clone was seen once. Profiling relied on immunoSEQ multiplex PCR, and the TCRdb table lists in-frame clones only, not all of them. Among about 74,000 clones listed, more than 75% were seen once. Trimming stripped 0 bases from V and 10 bases from J, with 8 bases between. The V gene's germline CDR1 is SGHRS and CDR2 YFSETQ. The CDR3 is 13 residues long. This clonotype was obtained from a human donor with chronic lymphocytic leukemia. The sample here was PBMCs, taken at disease progression, from a patient treated with ibrutinib. The gene calls are TRBV5-1 and TRBJ1-6, with no clear D. CDR3 bases: TGCGCCAGCAGCTTGGCTGGGCGGTCACCCCTCCACTTT. Its translation is CASSLAGRSPLHF.